The clone carrying this T cell receptor beta chain was seen a handful of times. The sample belongs to a study of technical replicates of blood from several donors. The data were produced by immunoSEQ multiplex PCR, yet TCRdb's version contains in-frame clones alone and is incomplete. The profile covers about 68,000 clones, with about 97% appearing a single time and under 0.3% taken by the ten largest. Germline CDR1 reads LGHNA; CDR2 reads YNFKEQ. CDR3 length equals 16 residues. J was trimmed by 4 bases and V by 3 bases; bases with no gene match: 10. The source of this sequence is a human donor in good health. The sequenced sample was T cells isolated from PBMCs. The chain combines TRBV4-2 with TRBJ2-7; 9 bases fit TRBD1. The CDR3 DNA reads TGTGCCAGCAGCCACGTTTTTACAGGGGGCACGTACGAGCAGTACTTC. This gives the protein CASSHVFTGGTYEQYF.